These 30 T cell receptor beta chains originate from one sample sequenced in a study of neurological immune-mediated disorders. TCRdb re-analysed the 5' RACE reads in MiXCR, keeping a single row per CDR3 protein. The sample has approximately 130,000 distinct CDR3 sequences; more than 2.5% are singletons. Sample: PBMCs. The source is a young woman with multiple sclerosis.

This clonotype has at least ten counts. The CDR3 DNA sequence: TGTGCCACTACAGGGTACTCTGGGGCCAACGTCCTGACTTTC. Translation gives CATTGYSGANVLTF. This sequence joins TRBV11-2 and TRBJ2-6, with TRBD1 as a possible D gene (6 bases). CDR1 is SGHAT, CDR2 FQNNGV, per germline. This CDR3 has 14 amino acids. V lost 10 bases to trimming and J lost 0 bases, with 10 bases between them.

This clonotype was observed at least ten times. The chain couples TRBV6-5 to TRBJ2-3, with 10 bases that match TRBD2. This CDR3 has 14 amino acids. The ends lost 8 bases at V and 5 bases at J; junction bases unmatched: 7. The germline gives CDR1 MNHEY, CDR2 SVGAGI. This CDR3 reads CASRPSGSLDTQYF. In DNA, the CDR3 is TGTGCCAGCCGTCCTAGCGGGAGTCTAGATACGCAGTATTTT.

This clonotype was seen repeatedly, ten times or more. The chain combines TRBV6-5 with TRBJ1-1; D is uncertain. Per germline, CDR1 MNHEY and CDR2 SVGAGI. Trimming stripped 4 bases from V and 0 bases from J, with 9 bases between. The CDR3 spans 14 residues. CDR3: CASSSGLMNTEAFF. The CDR3 DNA is TGTGCCAGCAGTTCCGGGCTTATGAACACTGAAGCTTTCTTT.

This clonotype has ten or more counts. This chain uses TRBV7-2 with TRBJ2-5; D unresolved. The CDR3 loop spans 13 amino acids. The germline V and J ends were trimmed by 5 bases and 0 bases, with 7 bases remaining between them. CDR1 is SGHTA, CDR2 FQGNSA, per germline. The CDR3 sequence: CASSTTYQETQYF. The CDR3 region has the DNA TGTGCCAGCAGCACGACGTACCAAGAGACCCAGTACTTC.

This clonotype was recorded many times. V usage is TRBV5-6 and J usage is TRBJ2-7, with TRBD1 matching 8 bases. The CDR3 totals 16 residues. V shed 2 bases and J 5 bases; nucleotides not matched to a gene: 12. Looked up from germline, CDR1 is SGHDT and CDR2 is YYEEEE. The CDR3 reads CASSLINRDRFDEQYF. In DNA, the CDR3 is TGTGCCAGCAGCTTAATTAACCGGGACAGGTTCGACGAGCAGTACTTC.

Ten or more counts support this clonotype. The chain joins TRBV7-8 to TRBJ2-7, with 11 bases lining up with TRBD2. V lost 2 bases and J lost 4; bases outside the gene matches: 7. This CDR3 has 16 residues. Germline CDR1 reads SGHVS; CDR2 reads FQNEAQ. CDR3 sequence (DNA): TGTGCCAGCAGCTTACAGGGGACTAGCGGACGATACGAGCAGTACTTC. Its translation is CASSLQGTSGRYEQYF.

This clonotype occurred many times. The chain couples TRBV5-1 to TRBJ1-1; D gene unclear. The CDR3 sequence is 13 residues long. Germline V CDR1 and CDR2: SGHRS, YFSETQ. Trimming stripped 6 bases from V and 3 bases from J, with 12 bases between. The CDR3 nucleotides read TGCGCCAGCAAGGTCCCGGTGGACACTGAAGCTTTCTTT. Amino acids: CASKVPVDTEAFF.

There are many counts of this clonotype. CDR3 in DNA: TGCAGTGCTTTAGCGGGGGCTAAAGAGACCCAGTACTTC. Protein product: CSALAGAKETQYF. This chain connects TRBV20-1 to TRBJ2-5, with 9 bases aligning to TRBD2. The J segment lost 3 bases and the V segment lost 5 bases, leaving 4 bases of the junction unmatched. The CDR3 contains 13 residues. Germline V lookup: CDR1 DFQATT, CDR2 SNEGSKA (reference sequence).

At least ten counts were recorded for this clonotype. The chain recombines TRBV7-2 with TRBJ2-7; D tentatively reads TRBD1 or TRBD2 (6 bases each). V dropped 7 bases and J dropped 2 bases, with 12 bases sitting between them. The CDR3 consists of 13 residues. Per germline, CDR1 SGHTA and CDR2 FQGNSA. CDR3 protein: CASTAGTTYEQYF. The CDR3 DNA sequence: TGTGCCAGCACCGCGGGGACAACCTACGAGCAGTACTTC.

There are many counts of this clonotype. The chain has TRBV12-3 or TRBV12-4 and TRBJ2-2, with D tentatively TRBD1 (5 bases). The CDR3 runs to 14 residues. The V and J ends lost 5 bases and 3 bases respectively, with 10 bases between them. The CDR3 reads CASSPQGYTGELFF. DNA for the CDR3: TGTGCCAGCAGTCCCCAGGGTTACACCGGGGAGCTGTTTTTT.

The rearrangement links TRBV2 to TRBJ2-1, with D perhaps being TRBD1 or TRBD2 (6 bases each). The CDR3 runs 14 residues. V lost 6 bases to trimming and J lost 3 bases, with 12 bases between them. The V gene's germline CDR1 is SNHLY and CDR2 FYNNEI. The CDR3 here is CASRGGGFYNEQFF. The CDR3 nucleotides read TGTGCCAGCAGAGGAGGGGGATTCTACAATGAGCAGTTCTTC.

In its sample, this clonotype was seen many times. The V gene is TRBV6-1, the J gene TRBJ2-3; 7 nucleotides agree with TRBD2. The CDR3 contains 15 residues. J gave up 4 bases and V 1 base, and 5 bases lay outside the gene matches. Germline CDR1 reads MNHNS; CDR2 reads SASEGT. The CDR3 spells CASSEEWGGPDTQYF. CDR3 nucleotides: TGTGCCAGCAGTGAAGAATGGGGGGGTCCAGATACGCAGTATTTT.

This clonotype was detected ten times or more. The chain uses TRBV7-9 and TRBJ2-5; no clear D. CDR1 is SEHNR and CDR2 is FQNEAQ in the germline V gene (reference sequence). Deletions cut 5 bases from V and 2 bases from J, with 9 bases between. The length of the CDR3 is 13 residues. For the CDR3, the DNA is TGTGCCAGCAGCCCGGACCTTCAAGAGACCCAGTACTTC. This encodes CASSPDLQETQYF.

This clonotype was seen only a few times. The rearrangement links TRBV15 to TRBJ2-3, with TRBD2 identical over 7 bases. CDR1 and CDR2 from the germline V gene are LNHNV and YYDKDF (reference sequence). This CDR3 is built from 13 residues. V shed 0 bases and J 12 bases; nucleotides not matched to a gene: 6. This chain's CDR3 is CATSRDPWEGQYF. CDR3 bases: TGTGCCACCAGCAGAGATCCCTGGGAGGGCCAGTATTTT.

This clonotype was detected many times. The chain combines TRBV5-1 with TRBJ2-3; the D gene is possibly TRBD2 (5 bases). CDR1 and CDR2 from the germline V gene are SGHRS and YFSETQ. Trimming stripped 7 bases from V and 4 bases from J, with 13 bases between. CDR3 length: 13 amino acids. CDR3 sequence reads: CASSREMADTQYF. CDR3 nucleotides: TGCGCCAGCTCGAGGGAGATGGCAGATACGCAGTATTTT.

This clonotype was seen ten or more times. The chain recombines TRBV9 with TRBJ1-1, with D tentatively TRBD1 (6 bases). The CDR3 totals 14 residues. Trimming stripped 0 bases from V and 5 bases from J, with 11 bases between. The germline V gene has CDR1 SGDLS and CDR2 YYNGEE. The CDR3 spells CASSVVQGRTEAFF. For the CDR3, the DNA is TGTGCCAGCAGCGTAGTTCAGGGGCGAACTGAAGCTTTCTTT.

Many counts were recorded for this clonotype. This sequence joins TRBV6-5 and TRBJ2-1, with 9 nucleotides matching TRBD2. The CDR3 consists of 15 residues. V was clipped by 7 bases and J by 8 bases; unmatched bases: 12. Germline CDR1 and CDR2: MNHEY and SVGAGI. CDR3 region: CASNVASGTRDEQFF. In nucleotides, the CDR3 is TGTGCCAGCAATGTGGCTAGCGGGACCCGCGATGAGCAGTTCTTC.

This clonotype has ten or more counts. This rearrangement joins TRBV4-3 to TRBJ2-7, with D tentatively TRBD1 (5 bases). This CDR3 spans 15 amino acids. CDR1 is LGHNA, CDR2 YSLEER, per germline. Trimming removed 3 bases at V and 3 bases at J, with 15 bases between. Written as DNA, the CDR3 is TGCGCCAGCAGCCATTTTGCAGGGATAGGCTACGAGCAGTACTTC. Its protein is CASSHFAGIGYEQYF.

In its sample, this clonotype was seen many times. The V gene is TRBV6-5, the J gene TRBJ1-4; D is ambiguous. V was shortened by 6 bases and J by 8 bases, with 7 bases between the two germline ends. CDR1 and CDR2 (germline): MNHEY, SVGAGI. The CDR3 has 11 amino acids. This CDR3 is CASRTREKLFF. The CDR3 DNA reads TGTGCCAGCAGGACGAGGGAAAAACTGTTTTTT.

This clonotype was seen many times. V and J are TRBV20-1 and TRBJ2-7; no reliable D call. V lost 5 bases and J 3 bases, leaving 11 bases between the germline ends. Germline CDR1 is DFQATT and CDR2 is SNEGSKA (reference sequence). The CDR3 runs to 12 residues. The CDR3, as DNA: TGCAGTGCTCGAATGGACGACTACGAGCAGTACTTC. This translates into CSARMDDYEQYF.

A few counts support this clonotype. The rearrangement uses TRBV20-1 and TRBJ1-5; D unclear. V dropped 3 bases and J dropped 0 bases, with 9 bases sitting between them. This CDR3 comprises 14 residues. Germline V gives CDR1 DFQATT, CDR2 SNEGSKA (reference sequence). Written as DNA, the CDR3 is TGCAGTGCTAGGGGCAGTAATAGCAATCAGCCCCAGCATTTT. Translating it yields CSARGSNSNQPQHF.

In its sample, this clonotype was seen many times. The J gene is TRBJ2-5, the V gene TRBV20-1; maybe TRBD2 (6 bases). The V gene lost 2 bases and the J gene lost 2 bases, with 15 bases spanning the gap. The V gene's germline CDR1 is DFQATT and CDR2 SNEGSKA (reference sequence). The CDR3 runs to 15 residues. In DNA form, the CDR3 reads TGCAGTGCTAGAAATTTGGAGGGCTTGCAAGAGACCCAGTACTTC. This codes for CSARNLEGLQETQYF.

In this sample, this clonotype turned up many times. The chain links TRBV29-1 to TRBJ2-5; 9 bases agree with TRBD1. Looked up from germline, CDR1 is SQVTM and CDR2 is ANQGSEA. The CDR3 runs 12 residues. The V and J ends lost 6 bases and 5 bases, in that order; junction bases with no gene match: 4. CDR3 in DNA: TGCAGCGTAGGGACAGGGAGCGAGACCCAGTACTTC. Protein: CSVGTGSETQYF.

This clonotype has ten or more counts. The V and J genes are TRBV13 and TRBJ1-1; a weak D match, TRBD1 (5 bases). Germline V gives CDR1 PRHDT, CDR2 FYEKMQ (reference sequence). The CDR3 has 14 residues. Trimming took 5 bases from V and 4 from J, leaving 14 bases between them. The CDR3 nucleotides are TGTGCCAGCAGCACTCTGGCGGGGGGCACTGAAGCTTTCTTT. It is translated as CASSTLAGGTEAFF. Drawing the rest from reference TRBV13 and TRBJ1-1, the complete variable domain is AAGVIQSPRHLIKEKRETATLKCYPIPRHDTVYWYQQGPGQDPQFLISFYEKMQSDKGSIPDRFSAQQFSDYHSELNMSSLELGDSALYFCASSTLAGGTEAFFGQGTRLTVV.

At least ten counts were recorded for this clonotype. The V gene is TRBV2, the J gene TRBJ1-1; D might be TRBD1 (5 bases). The germline V and J ends were trimmed by 6 bases and 5 bases, with 22 bases remaining between them. The germline gives CDR1 SNHLY, CDR2 FYNNEI. The CDR3 spans 16 residues. CDR3 residues: CASSHDVRDMATEAFF. The CDR3 DNA reads TGTGCCAGCAGCCACGATGTCAGGGATATGGCAACTGAAGCTTTCTTT.

Worth noting for this clonotype: Given a much more abundant clone one base away, this may be a read error. This chain connects TRBV9 to TRBJ1-1; D call uncertain. Germline V gene lookup returns CDR1 SGDLS and CDR2 YYNGEE. CDR3 length equals 14 residues. Trimming took off 4 bases at V and 2 bases at J, with 12 bases between the two ends. The CDR3 DNA reads TGTGCCAGCAGCCCCAGGTTAAACAACACTGAAGCTTTCTTT. Protein product: CASSPRLNNTEAFF.

This clonotype was detected many times. This chain joins TRBV7-9 and TRBJ2-4; D unclear. CDR1 and CDR2 from the germline V gene are SEHNR and FQNEAQ (reference sequence). The CDR3 covers 14 residues. V lost 1 base to trimming and J lost 0 bases, with 4 bases between them. In nucleotides, the CDR3 is TGTGCCAGCAGCTTAGGTTTAGCCAAAAACATTCAGTACTTC. Translated, it gives CASSLGLAKNIQYF. The whole variable domain, remainder taken from reference TRBV7-9 and TRBJ2-4, is DTGVSQNPRHKITKRGQNVTFRCDPISEHNRLYWYRQTLGQGPEFLTYFQNEAQLEKSRLLSDRFSAERPKGSFSTLEIQRTEQGDSAMYLCASSLGLAKNIQYFGAGTRLSVL.

The table lists this clonotype with many counts. This rearrangement joins TRBV6-1 to TRBJ1-1; a weak D match, TRBD1 (6 bases). Germline values: CDR1 MNHNS, CDR2 SASEGT. V dropped 0 bases and J dropped 1 base, with 9 bases sitting between them. The CDR3 extends over 15 amino acids. CDR3 in amino acids: CASSEAAQGNTEAFF. The CDR3 bases are TGTGCCAGCAGTGAAGCGGCACAGGGGAACACTGAAGCTTTCTTT.

The table lists this clonotype with many counts. V usage is TRBV20-1 and J usage is TRBJ2-7; 9 bases are shared with TRBD1. This CDR3 is 16 amino acids long. The ends lost 6 bases at V and 3 bases at J; junction bases unmatched: 15. Germline loops: CDR1 DFQATT, CDR2 SNEGSKA (reference sequence). DNA of the CDR3: TGCAGTGCCCGAGGGTCCACAGGGGGCAGAAGCTACGAGCAGTACTTC. This gives the protein CSARGSTGGRSYEQYF.

In its sample, this clonotype was seen many times. One end of the junction fails to match germline, which may point to a read error. The chain couples TRBV7-9 to TRBJ1-2; D might be TRBD1 (6 bases). This CDR3 has 15 residues. CDR1 is SEHNR and CDR2 is FQNEAQ in the germline V gene (reference sequence). DNA for the CDR3: TGTGTCAGCAGCCCCCAGGGGATGAATAACTATGGCTACACCTTC. It yields the protein CVSSPQGMNNYGYTF.